This paragraph covers one T cell receptor beta chain sequence. Its antigen is unknown. This specimen belongs to a study of T cell responses to AZD1222 COVID-19 vaccine. Whole-study findings and limits: In a largely white British group with more females than males, clonal diversity was possibly underestimated. Seropositive at baseline were only a handful of AZD1222 recipients.

Generated by immunoSEQ multiplex PCR, the TCRdb table keeps only in-frame clones and is missing some. The table shows about 120,000 clones, with approximately 90% occurring only once. This TCR was recovered from an adult in good health. The sequences come from peripheral blood, collected on day 0 of AZD1222 vaccination.

The CDR3 protein is CASSSGGLVEQYF. For the CDR3, the DNA is TGTGCCAGTAGTTCCGGGGGCCTTGTCGAGCAGTACTTC. The V and J genes are TRBV19 and TRBJ2-7; D is possibly TRBD1 or TRBD2 (6 bases each). From germline, CDR1 is LNHDA and CDR2 SQIVND (reference sequence). The ends were cut back, 5 bases at V and 6 bases at J, with 14 bases in the middle. CDR3 length: 13 residues.